This T cell receptor (beta chain) stems from a study of identical twins. Notes on the study in general: Carriage of fewer insertions was seen in abundant cord blood beta clonotypes, whereas memory repertoires showed none. In zero-insertion analyses, partial confounding could arise from invariant MAIT and iNKT cells.

TCRdb redid the calling of the 5' RACE reads with MiXCR, one entry per CDR3 protein. The sample holds 250,000 or so distinct CDR3 sequences; about 8% are singletons and the top ten take less than 4%. As regards this clonotype: Its antigen is still unknown.

Another study also made use of these data, one on yellow fever vaccine responses in identical twins.

The sequence came from a woman aged 18-29 years in good health. Sample: CD8+ T cells sorted from blood.

CDR3 in amino acids: CASSYSLAGASTDTQYF. CDR3 bases: TGTGCCAGCAGTTACTCTCTAGCGGGTGCATCCACAGATACGCAGTATTTT. The V and J genes are TRBV6-5 and TRBJ2-3; 8 bases fit TRBD2. Looked up from germline, CDR1 is MNHEY and CDR2 is SVGAGI. The CDR3 loop spans 17 amino acids. V was clipped by 0 bases and J by 2 bases; unmatched bases: 7.